This TCR beta chain derives from a study of beta chain features in type 1 diabetes. Comment on this clone: Its target is not known.

Points from the study as a whole: TCRB CDR3s were moderately but significantly shorter in Type 1 diabetes patients in all four CD4+ subsets.

Every isolated RNA sample was fully reverse transcribed, so sequencing captured expressed TCRB transcripts. Libraries were prepared by immunoSEQ multiplex PCR; TCRdb keeps only in-frame clonotypes and omits some of them. The sample consists of fewer than 250,000 clones, about 70% of them appearing once. With V trimmed by 4 bases and J by 5 bases, 1 base remained unmatched. This CDR3 contains 11 residues. From germline, CDR1 is GTSNPN and CDR2 SVGIG (reference sequence). This sequence joins TRBV30 and TRBJ2-5; the match to TRBD2 covers 7 bases. The sample taken for sequencing was naive CD4+ T cells from blood. The clonotype originates from a man aged 25-45 years in good health. The CDR3 reads CAWNGGETQYF. For the CDR3, the DNA is TGTGCCTGGAACGGGGGGGAGACCCAGTACTTC.